The T cell receptor (beta chain) described here comes from a study of T cell responses to AZD1222 COVID-19 vaccine. Notes on the study in general: Distributed over spike, vaccine-associated CD4 TCRs predominated at 160-218 and 743-854.

The CDR3 consists of 15 residues. Germline values: CDR1 MDHEN, CDR2 SYDVKM. The germline V and J ends were trimmed by 6 bases and 0 bases, with 12 bases remaining between them. Method: immunoSEQ multiplex PCR; TCRdb's copy keeps in-frame clones and lacks some. Of around 120,000 clones listed, nearly 90% are singletons. Comment on this clone: Its antigen is undetermined.

This sequence was found in an adult who received the AZD1222 COVID-19 vaccine. The source was peripheral blood, collected 28 days after the second AZD1222 dose. This chain links TRBV28 with TRBJ2-1; D gene ambiguous. CDR3 in amino acids: CASSLSRSSYNEQFF. Written as DNA, the CDR3 is TGTGCCAGCAGCCTAAGCAGGAGCTCCTACAATGAGCAGTTCTTC.